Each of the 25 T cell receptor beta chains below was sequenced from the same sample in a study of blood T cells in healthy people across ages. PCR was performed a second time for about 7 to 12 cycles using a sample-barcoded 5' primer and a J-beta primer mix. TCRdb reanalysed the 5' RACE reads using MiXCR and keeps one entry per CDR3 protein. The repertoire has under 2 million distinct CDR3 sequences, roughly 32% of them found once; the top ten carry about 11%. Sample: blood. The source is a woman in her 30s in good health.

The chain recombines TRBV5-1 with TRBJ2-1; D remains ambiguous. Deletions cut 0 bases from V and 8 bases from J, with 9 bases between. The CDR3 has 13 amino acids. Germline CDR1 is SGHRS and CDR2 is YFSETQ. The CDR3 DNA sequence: TGCGCCAGCAGCTTGGACAATAGTGATGAGCAGTTCTTC. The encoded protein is CASSLDNSDEQFF.

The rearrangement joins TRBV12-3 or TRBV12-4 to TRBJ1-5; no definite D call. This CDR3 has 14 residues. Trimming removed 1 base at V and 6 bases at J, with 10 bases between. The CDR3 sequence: CASSLGGPSQPQHF. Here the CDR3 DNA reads TGTGCCAGCAGTTTAGGAGGGCCCTCTCAGCCCCAGCATTTT.

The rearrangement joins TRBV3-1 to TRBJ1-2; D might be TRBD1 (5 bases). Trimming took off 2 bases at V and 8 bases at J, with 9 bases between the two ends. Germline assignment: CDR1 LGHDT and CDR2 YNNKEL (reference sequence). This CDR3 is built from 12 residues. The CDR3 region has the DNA TGTGCCAGCAGCCAAACGCGGGGGGGCTACACCTTC. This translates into CASSQTRGGYTF.

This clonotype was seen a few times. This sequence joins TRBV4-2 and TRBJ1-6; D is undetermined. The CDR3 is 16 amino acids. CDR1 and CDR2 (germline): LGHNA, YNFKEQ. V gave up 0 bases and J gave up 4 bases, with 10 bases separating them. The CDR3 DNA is TGTGCCAGCAGCCAAGAGAGGAGCCTTTATAATTCACCCCTCCACTTT. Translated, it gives CASSQERSLYNSPLHF.

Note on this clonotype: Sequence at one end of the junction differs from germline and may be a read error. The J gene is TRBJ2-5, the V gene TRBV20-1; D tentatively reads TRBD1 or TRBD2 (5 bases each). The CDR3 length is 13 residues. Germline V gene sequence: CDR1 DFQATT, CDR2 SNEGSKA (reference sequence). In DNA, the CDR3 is TGCAGTACTAGAGTCCAGGGTTGGGAGACCCAGTACTTC. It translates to CSTRVQGWETQYF.

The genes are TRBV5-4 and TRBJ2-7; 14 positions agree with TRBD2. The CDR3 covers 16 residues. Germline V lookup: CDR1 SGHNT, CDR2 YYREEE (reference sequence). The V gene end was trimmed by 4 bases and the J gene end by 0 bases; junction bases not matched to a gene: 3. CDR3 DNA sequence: TGTGCCAGCAGCCGGGGGACTAGCGGGAGCTCCTACGAGCAGTACTTC. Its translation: CASSRGTSGSSYEQYF.

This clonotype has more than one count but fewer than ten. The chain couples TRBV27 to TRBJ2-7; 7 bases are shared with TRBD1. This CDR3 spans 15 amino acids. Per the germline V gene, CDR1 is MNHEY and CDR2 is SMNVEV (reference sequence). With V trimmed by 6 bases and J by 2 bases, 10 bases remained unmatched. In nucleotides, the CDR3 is TGTGCCAGCAGCCCTCCTGGACAGGAAGCCTACGAGCAGTACTTC. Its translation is CASSPPGQEAYEQYF.

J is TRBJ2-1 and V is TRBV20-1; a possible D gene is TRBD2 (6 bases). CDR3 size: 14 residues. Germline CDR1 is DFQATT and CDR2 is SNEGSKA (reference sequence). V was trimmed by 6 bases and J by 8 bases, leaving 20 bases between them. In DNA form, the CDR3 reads TGCAGTGCGAGACCCGGGAGAGCAAGCTATGAGCAGTTCTTC. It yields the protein CSARPGRASYEQFF.

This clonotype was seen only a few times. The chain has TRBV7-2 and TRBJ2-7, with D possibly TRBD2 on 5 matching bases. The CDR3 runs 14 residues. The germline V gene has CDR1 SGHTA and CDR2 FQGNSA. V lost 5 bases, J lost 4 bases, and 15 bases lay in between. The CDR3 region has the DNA TGTGCCAGCAGCCGCCTGGGAGTCGGGTACGAGCAGTACTTC. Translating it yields CASSRLGVGYEQYF. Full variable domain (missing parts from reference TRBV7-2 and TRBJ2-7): GAGVSQSPSNKVTEKGKDVELRCDPISGHTALYWYRQSLGQGLEFLIYFQGNSAPDKSGLPSDRFSAERTGGSVSTLTIQRTQQEDSAVYLCASSRLGVGYEQYFGPGTRLTVT.

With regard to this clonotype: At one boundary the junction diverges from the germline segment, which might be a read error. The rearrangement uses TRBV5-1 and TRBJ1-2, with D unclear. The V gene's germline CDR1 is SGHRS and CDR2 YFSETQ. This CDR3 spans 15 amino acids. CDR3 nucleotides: TGCGCCAGTAGCTTGGACGTGCTGTCTAGCTATGGCTACACCTTC. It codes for CASSLDVLSSYGYTF.

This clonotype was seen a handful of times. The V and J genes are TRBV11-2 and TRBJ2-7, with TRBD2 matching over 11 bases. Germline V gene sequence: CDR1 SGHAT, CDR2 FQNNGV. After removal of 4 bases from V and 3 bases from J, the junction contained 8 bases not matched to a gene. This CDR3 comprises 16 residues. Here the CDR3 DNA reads TGTGCCAGCAGCTCAGATAAACTAGCGGGAGACTACGAGCAGTACTTC. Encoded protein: CASSSDKLAGDYEQYF. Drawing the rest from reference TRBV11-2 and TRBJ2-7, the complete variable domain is EAGVAQSPRYKIIEKRQSVAFWCNPISGHATLYWYQQILGQGPKLLIQFQNNGVVDDSQLPKDRFSAERLKGVDSTLKIQPAKLEDSAVYLCASSSDKLAGDYEQYFGPGTRLTVT.

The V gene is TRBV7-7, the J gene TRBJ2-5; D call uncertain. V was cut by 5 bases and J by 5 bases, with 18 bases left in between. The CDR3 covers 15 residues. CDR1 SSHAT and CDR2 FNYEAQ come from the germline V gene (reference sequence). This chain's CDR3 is CASSRPPVAGETQYF. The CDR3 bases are TGTGCCAGCAGCCGTCCTCCAGTGGCCGGGGAGACCCAGTACTTC.

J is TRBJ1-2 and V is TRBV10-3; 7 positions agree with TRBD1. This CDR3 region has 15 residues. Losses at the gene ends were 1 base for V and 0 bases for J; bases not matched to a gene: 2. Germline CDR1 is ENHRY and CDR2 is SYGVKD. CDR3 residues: CAISEYGTANYGYTF. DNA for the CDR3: TGTGCCATCAGTGAGTACGGGACAGCTAACTATGGCTACACCTTC.

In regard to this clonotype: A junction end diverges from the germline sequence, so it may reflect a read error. CDR3 region: CAGSAPGRGYQQETQYF. For the CDR3, the DNA is TGCGCCGGCAGCGCCCCCGGACGGGGATACCAACAAGAGACCCAGTACTTC. This chain connects TRBV5-1 to TRBJ2-5; possible D gene TRBD2, 5 bases. Germline CDR1 is SGHRS and CDR2 is YFSETQ. This CDR3 comprises 17 residues.

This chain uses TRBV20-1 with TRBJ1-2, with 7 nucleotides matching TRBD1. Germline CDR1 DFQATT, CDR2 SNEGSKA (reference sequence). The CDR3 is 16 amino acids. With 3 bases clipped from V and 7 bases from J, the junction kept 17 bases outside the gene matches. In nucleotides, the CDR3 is TGCAGTGCTAGTGGAAACACAGGGGCCAGGGGTGGTGGCTACACCTTC. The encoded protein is CSASGNTGARGGGYTF.

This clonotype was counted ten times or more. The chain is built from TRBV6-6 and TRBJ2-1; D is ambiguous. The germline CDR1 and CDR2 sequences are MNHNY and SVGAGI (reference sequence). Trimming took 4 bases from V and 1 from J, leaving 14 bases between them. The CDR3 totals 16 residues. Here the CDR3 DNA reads TGTGCCAGCAGTTCCCCAGGACGGGTATCCTACAATGAGCAGTTCTTC. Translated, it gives CASSSPGRVSYNEQFF.

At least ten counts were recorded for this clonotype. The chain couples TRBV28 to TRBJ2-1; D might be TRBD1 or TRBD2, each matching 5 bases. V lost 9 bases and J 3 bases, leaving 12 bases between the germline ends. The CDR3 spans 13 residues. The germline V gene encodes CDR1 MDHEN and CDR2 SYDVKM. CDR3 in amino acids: CASSPRGYNEQFF. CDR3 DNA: TGTGCCAGTTCCCCGAGGGGCTACAATGAGCAGTTCTTC.

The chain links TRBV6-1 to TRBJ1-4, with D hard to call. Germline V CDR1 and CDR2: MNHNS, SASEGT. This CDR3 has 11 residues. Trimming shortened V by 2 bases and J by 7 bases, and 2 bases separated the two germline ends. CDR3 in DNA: TGTGCCAGCAGTGAAATTGAAAAACTGTTTTTT. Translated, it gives CASSEIEKLFF.

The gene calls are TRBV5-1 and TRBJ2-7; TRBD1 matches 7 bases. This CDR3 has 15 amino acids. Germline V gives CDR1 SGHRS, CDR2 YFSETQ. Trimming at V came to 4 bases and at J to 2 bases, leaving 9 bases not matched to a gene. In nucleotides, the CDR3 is TGCGCCAGCAGCGAAAGACAGGGTTCTACCTACGAGCAGTACTTC. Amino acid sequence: CASSERQGSTYEQYF.

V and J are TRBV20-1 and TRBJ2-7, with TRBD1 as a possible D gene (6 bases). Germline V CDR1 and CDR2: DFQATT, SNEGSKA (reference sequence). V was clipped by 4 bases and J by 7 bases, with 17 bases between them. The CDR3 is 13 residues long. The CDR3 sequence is CSATRQVLREQYF. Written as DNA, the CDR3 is TGCAGTGCTACACGACAGGTTCTACGGGAGCAGTACTTC.

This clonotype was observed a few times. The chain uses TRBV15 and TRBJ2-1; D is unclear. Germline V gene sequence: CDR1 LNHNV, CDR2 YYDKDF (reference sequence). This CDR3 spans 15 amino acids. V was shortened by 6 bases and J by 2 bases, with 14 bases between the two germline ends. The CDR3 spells CATSGLLGTYNEQFF. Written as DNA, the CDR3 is TGTGCCACCAGTGGCCTCTTAGGGACCTACAATGAGCAGTTCTTC.

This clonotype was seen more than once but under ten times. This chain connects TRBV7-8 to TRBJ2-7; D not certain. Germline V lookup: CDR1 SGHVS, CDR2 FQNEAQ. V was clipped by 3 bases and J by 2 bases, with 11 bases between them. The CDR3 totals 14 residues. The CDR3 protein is CASSFDPGPYEQYF. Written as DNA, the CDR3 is TGTGCCAGCAGCTTTGACCCCGGGCCCTACGAGCAGTACTTC.

The CDR3 nucleotides are TGCGCCAGCACCATTCAGGGACATCTCAACCCGAGCACAGATACGCAGTATTTT. Translation gives CASTIQGHLNPSTDTQYF. The J gene is TRBJ2-3, the V gene TRBV5-1, with a possible D match to TRBD1 (6 bases). The CDR3 spans 18 residues. Trimming stripped 6 bases from V and 0 bases from J, with 23 bases between. Germline V gives CDR1 SGHRS, CDR2 YFSETQ. The variable domain in full, with the rest retrieved from reference TRBV5-1 and TRBJ2-3, is KAGVTQTPRYLIKTRGQQVTLSCSPISGHRSVSWYQQTPGQGLQFLFEYFSETQRNKGNFPGRFSGRQFSNSRSEMNVSTLELGDSALYLCASTIQGHLNPSTDTQYFGPGTRLTVL.

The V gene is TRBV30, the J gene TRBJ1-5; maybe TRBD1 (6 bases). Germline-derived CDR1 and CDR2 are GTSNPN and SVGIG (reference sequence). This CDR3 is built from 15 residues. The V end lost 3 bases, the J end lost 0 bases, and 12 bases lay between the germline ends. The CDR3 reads CAWSPGTLSNQPQHF. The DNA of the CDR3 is TGTGCCTGGAGCCCCGGGACACTTAGCAATCAGCCCCAGCATTTT.

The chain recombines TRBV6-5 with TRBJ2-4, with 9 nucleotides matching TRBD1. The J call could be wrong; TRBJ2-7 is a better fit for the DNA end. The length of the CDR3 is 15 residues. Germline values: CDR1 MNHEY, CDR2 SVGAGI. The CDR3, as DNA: TGTGCCAGCAGTTCCCGGGACAGGGTTCACTACGAGCAGTACTTC. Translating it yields CASSSRDRVHYEQYF.